This T cell receptor (beta chain) came from a study of T cells expressing NK-cell markers. Study-level information: Out of eight donors sequenced, seven tested HCMV-seropositive and the remaining one seronegative. Overall study findings and caveats: Dominant NKG2C+ clonotypes accounted for about 1.0-8% of CD8+ T cells in six or seven donors.

Note on this clonotype: Its antigen is unidentified.

Germline V lookup: CDR1 ENHRY, CDR2 SYGVKD. CDR3 length: 14 residues. TCRdb reprocessed the 5' RACE reads, with one entry per CDR3 protein and no DNA. The listing contains some 410,000 distinct CDR3 sequences. Sequencing used blood T cells: a sorted CD56 or NKG2C T cell subset, CD4+ or CD8+ T cells, or bulk PBMC T cells (not recorded which). The chain couples TRBV10-3 to TRBJ2-3; as DNA is missing, the TRBD2 call by TCRdb cannot be tested. The TCR sequence derives from a woman between 18 and 75 years old in good health. The CDR3 loop reads CAISVKGPADTQYF.